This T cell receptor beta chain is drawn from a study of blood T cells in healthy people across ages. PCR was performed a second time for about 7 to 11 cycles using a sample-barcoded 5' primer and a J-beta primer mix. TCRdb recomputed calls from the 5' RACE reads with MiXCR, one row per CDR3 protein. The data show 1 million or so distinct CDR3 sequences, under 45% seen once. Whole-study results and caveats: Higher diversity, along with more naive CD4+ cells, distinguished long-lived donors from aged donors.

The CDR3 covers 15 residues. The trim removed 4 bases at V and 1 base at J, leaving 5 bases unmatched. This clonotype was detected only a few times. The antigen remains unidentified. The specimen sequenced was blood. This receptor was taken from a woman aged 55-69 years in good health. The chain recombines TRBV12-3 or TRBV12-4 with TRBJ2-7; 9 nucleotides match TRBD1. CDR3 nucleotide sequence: TGTGCCAGCAGTTCGGGACAGGGATTTTCCTACGAGCAGTACTTC. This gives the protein CASSSGQGFSYEQYF.